These 31 T cell receptor beta chains came from one sample sequenced in a study of T cell changes during pregnancy in multiple sclerosis. Libraries were prepared by immunoSEQ multiplex PCR; TCRdb keeps only in-frame clonotypes and omits some of them. The sample records 90,000 to 95,000 clones, roughly 93% being singletons. The sequencing used peripheral blood, collected in the first trimester of pregnancy. The receptors shown here come from a female donor with multiple sclerosis, enrolled in a pregnancy study.

CDR3 sequence reads: CASSPTETQYF. Here the CDR3 DNA reads TGTGCCAGCAGCCCGACTGAGACCCAGTACTTC. V usage is TRBV13 and J usage is TRBJ2-5; D unclear. V shed 5 bases and J shed 5 bases, with 6 bases lying between them. The CDR3 runs 11 residues. The germline gives CDR1 PRHDT, CDR2 FYEKMQ (reference sequence).

V and J are TRBV6-5 and TRBJ2-7; D is perhaps TRBD1 (5 bases). CDR1 MNHEY and CDR2 SVGAGI come from the germline V gene. The CDR3 is 14 residues long. Deletions cut 5 bases from V and 1 base from J, with 12 bases between. The CDR3 loop is CASSKDSRSYEQYF. As DNA, the CDR3 is TGTGCCAGCAGTAAAGACAGCCGATCCTACGAGCAGTACTTC.

The chain couples TRBV7-2 to TRBJ2-6, with 7 bases lining up with TRBD2. The trim removed 1 base at V and 5 bases at J, leaving 11 bases unmatched. The CDR3 is made up of 18 amino acids. Germline assignment: CDR1 SGHTA and CDR2 FQGNSA. The CDR3 protein is CASSLELGGTGWANVLTF. The DNA for the CDR3 is TGTGCCAGCAGCTTAGAGCTGGGGGGGACGGGGTGGGCCAACGTCCTGACTTTC.

This chain uses TRBV5-6 with TRBJ1-5; D not resolved. CDR3 size: 14 residues. The germline V and J ends were trimmed by 0 bases and 0 bases, with 4 bases remaining between them. CDR1 SGHDT and CDR2 YYEEEE come from the germline V gene. CDR3 coding DNA: TGTGCCAGCAGCTTGGCACTTAGCAATCAGCCCCAGCATTTT. Amino acid sequence: CASSLALSNQPQHF.

The V call is TRBV25-1, the J call TRBJ1-1; D uncertain. The CDR3 has 12 residues. Germline lookup yields CDR1 MGHDK and CDR2 SYGVNS. The ends were cut back, 0 bases at V and 5 bases at J, with 4 bases in the middle. CDR3 sequence reads: CASSEYSTEAFF. In DNA, the CDR3 is TGTGCCAGCAGTGAATATTCGACTGAAGCTTTCTTT.

This clone was seen once. The CDR3 DNA follows: TGTGCCAGCAGTGCTCGGGGGGTAACCAAAGCTTTCTTT. It yields the protein CASSARGVTKAFF. The rearrangement links TRBV6-1 to TRBJ1-1; the D gene is possibly TRBD1 (5 bases). The CDR3 covers 13 residues. The V and J ends lost 4 bases and 9 bases respectively, with 15 bases between them. Germline V CDR1 and CDR2: MNHNS, SASEGT.

The chain recombines TRBV19 with TRBJ2-3; 7 bases are a match to TRBD2. CDR1 is LNHDA and CDR2 is SQIVND in the germline V gene (reference sequence). The CDR3 length is 17 residues. With V trimmed by 3 bases and J by 6 bases, 15 bases remained unmatched. The CDR3 DNA reads as TGTGCCAGTAGTATTCCCCTGGCGGGGGTCGTATCGGATACGCAGTATTTT. Protein: CASSIPLAGVVSDTQYF.

The J gene is TRBJ2-1, the V gene TRBV7-6; TRBD2 might be the D (6 bases). This CDR3 is 15 amino acids long. V lost 1 base, J lost 8 bases, and 15 bases lay in between. Germline V gene data show CDR1 as SGHVS and CDR2 as FNYEAQ. CDR3 coding DNA: TGTGCCAGCAGCTTAGTTCTGGGGGGTAGCGATGAGCAGTTCTTC. Protein product: CASSLVLGGSDEQFF.

This chain uses TRBV10-3 with TRBJ2-7; the match to TRBD1 covers 9 bases. CDR1 and CDR2 (germline): ENHRY, SYGVKD. The trim removed 10 bases at V and 2 bases at J, leaving 6 bases unmatched. The CDR3 contains 13 residues. CDR3 sequence (DNA): TGTGCCACCCGCGGACAGGGGACCTACGAGCAGTACTTC. Translation: CATRGQGTYEQYF.

V and J are TRBV2 and TRBJ1-4; D gene ambiguous. This CDR3 is 16 amino acids long. Germline lookup yields CDR1 SNHLY and CDR2 FYNNEI. Trimming cost V 2 bases and J 0 bases, with 10 bases left between them. The CDR3 sequence is CASSELGVATNEKLFF. CDR3 DNA: TGTGCCAGCAGTGAACTGGGAGTTGCAACTAATGAAAAACTGTTTTTT. Full variable domain (remainder filled in from reference TRBV2 and TRBJ1-4): EPEVTQTPSHQVTQMGQEVILRCVPISNHLYFYWYRQILGQKVEFLVSFYNNEISEKSEIFDDQFSVERPDGSNFTLKIRSTKLEDSAMYFCASSELGVATNEKLFFGSGTQLSVL.

The chain has TRBV19 and TRBJ1-1; TRBD1 aligns across 7 bases. V shed 3 bases, J shed 6 bases, and the junction held 7 bases outside the gene matches. This CDR3 contains 14 residues. Germline CDR1 and CDR2: LNHDA and SQIVND (reference sequence). The CDR3 sequence is CASSMIDRDAEAFF. The CDR3 nucleotides are TGTGCCAGTAGTATGATCGACAGGGACGCTGAAGCTTTCTTT.

V is TRBV14 and J is TRBJ2-7; a weak D match, TRBD1 (6 bases). Deletions cut 5 bases from V and 2 bases from J, with 16 bases between. The V gene's germline CDR1 is SGHDN and CDR2 FVKESK. The CDR3 length is 15 residues. The CDR3 bases are TGTGCCAGCAGCGTGTTCGGACAGTACGCCTACGAGCAGTACTTC. Its translation is CASSVFGQYAYEQYF.

The chain couples TRBV5-1 to TRBJ1-1, with unresolved D. V was trimmed by 4 bases and J by 1 base, leaving 14 bases between them. Germline CDR1 and CDR2: SGHRS and YFSETQ. The length of the CDR3 is 15 residues. The CDR3 is CASSPYRHPNTEAFF. Here the CDR3 DNA reads TGCGCCAGCAGCCCCTACCGACACCCGAACACTGAAGCTTTCTTT.

This clone has a handful of counts. The chain links TRBV6-5 to TRBJ2-1, with 9 nucleotides matching TRBD1. CDR1 is MNHEY and CDR2 is SVGAGI in the germline V gene. CDR3 length: 14 residues. Trimming removed 0 bases from V and 6 bases from J; junction bases left unmatched: 0. This chain's CDR3 is CASSYSGQGNEQFF. The CDR3 nucleotides read TGTGCCAGCAGTTACTCGGGACAGGGCAATGAGCAGTTCTTC.

This chain joins TRBV6-5 and TRBJ1-1; D not certain. V dropped 1 base and J dropped 1 base, with 7 bases sitting between them. CDR1 is MNHEY and CDR2 is SVGAGI in the germline V gene. The CDR3 has 14 amino acids. CDR3 in DNA: TGTGCCAGCAGTTACTATACGGGGAACACTGAAGCTTTCTTT. Its translation: CASSYYTGNTEAFF.

The genes are TRBV15 and TRBJ2-1; D is perhaps TRBD2 (6 bases). Between the trimmed V and J ends, which lost 4 bases and 5 bases, there was a span of 9 bases. Germline V gene sequence: CDR1 LNHNV, CDR2 YYDKDF (reference sequence). This CDR3 has 13 residues. In nucleotides, the CDR3 is TGTGCCACCAGCACTAGGAGGGACAATGAGCAGTTCTTC. This gives the protein CATSTRRDNEQFF.

The chain has TRBV19 and TRBJ2-2; D not resolved. The CDR3 sequence is 15 residues long. The V gene lost 3 bases and the J gene lost 3 bases, with 11 bases spanning the gap. Germline CDR1 reads LNHDA; CDR2 reads SQIVND (reference sequence). The CDR3 DNA is TGTGCCAGTAGTATTGCTGGTTCAGACACCGGGGAGCTGTTTTTT. Translating gives CASSIAGSDTGELFF.

The CDR3, as DNA: TGTGCCAGTAGAACGACAGGGGATAGCAATCAGCCCCAGCATTTT. Translating it yields CASRTTGDSNQPQHF. The J gene is TRBJ1-5, the V gene TRBV19; TRBD1 matches 8 bases. The CDR3 is 15 residues long. Germline CDR1 is LNHDA and CDR2 is SQIVND (reference sequence). With V trimmed by 6 bases and J by 0 bases, 4 bases remained unmatched.

The count of this clone is one. The chain combines TRBV7-2 with TRBJ2-1, with 9 bases that match TRBD2. Trimming cost V 4 bases and J 9 bases; bases outside gene matches: 13. Germline CDR1 is SGHTA and CDR2 is FQGNSA. This CDR3 comprises 16 residues. The chain's CDR3 is CASSYPSGVGPGEQFF. The CDR3 region has the DNA TGTGCCAGCAGCTACCCTAGCGGGGTAGGCCCAGGTGAGCAGTTCTTC. Full variable domain (outside the CDR3, taken from reference TRBV7-2 and TRBJ2-1): GAGVSQSPSNKVTEKGKDVELRCDPISGHTALYWYRQSLGQGLEFLIYFQGNSAPDKSGLPSDRFSAERTGGSVSTLTIQRTQQEDSAVYLCASSYPSGVGPGEQFFGPGTRLTVL.

The rearrangement links TRBV27 to TRBJ2-7; 8 positions agree with TRBD1. CDR1 is MNHEY, CDR2 SMNVEV, per germline (reference sequence). The CDR3 totals 14 residues. The trim removed 8 bases at V and 2 bases at J, leaving 8 bases unmatched. The CDR3 DNA sequence: TGTGCCAGCGCGACCGGGACAGGACCCTACGAGCAGTACTTC. This sequence encodes CASATGTGPYEQYF.

V is TRBV5-1 and J is TRBJ1-3, with D unresolved. The V end lost 2 bases, the J end lost 0 bases, and 9 bases lay between the germline ends. There are 15 residues in the CDR3. The germline V gene has CDR1 SGHRS and CDR2 YFSETQ. For the CDR3, the DNA is TGCGCCAGCAGCTTTGAGGCGCACTCTGGAAACACCATATATTTT. Its protein product is CASSFEAHSGNTIYF.

The sample holds a few counts of this clone. In DNA form, the CDR3 reads TGTGCCAGCAGCGTAGAGGGGGGGGATCAGCCCCAGCATTTT. It yields the protein CASSVEGGDQPQHF. The V and J genes are TRBV9 and TRBJ1-5, with a tentative D call TRBD1 (6 bases). The germline V gene encodes CDR1 SGDLS and CDR2 YYNGEE. The CDR3 is made up of 14 amino acids. Trimming took 0 bases from V and 5 from J, leaving 9 bases between them.

The CDR3 DNA reads TGTGCCAGCAGTATGGGGGGACGCGAGCAGTACTTC. Amino acid sequence: CASSMGGREQYF. The chain employs TRBV27 and TRBJ2-7; D may be TRBD2 (6 bases). The germline CDR1 and CDR2 sequences are MNHEY and SMNVEV (reference sequence). V lost 5 bases and J 6 bases, leaving 11 bases between the germline ends. The CDR3 is made up of 12 amino acids.

The rearrangement links TRBV6-5 to TRBJ1-4, with a possible D match to TRBD1 (5 bases). Trimming took 2 bases from V and 8 from J, leaving 12 bases between them. Germline V gene sequence: CDR1 MNHEY, CDR2 SVGAGI. The CDR3 spans 14 residues. The CDR3 DNA follows: TGTGCCAGCAGTTACGGGCCCGGGGGGGAAAAACTGTTTTTT. Translating it yields CASSYGPGGEKLFF.

The chain employs TRBV7-9 and TRBJ2-2; 7 bases match TRBD2. With V trimmed by 6 bases and J by 6 bases, 13 bases remained unmatched. The CDR3 has 16 residues. Germline values: CDR1 SEHNR, CDR2 FQNEAQ (reference sequence). The CDR3 DNA follows: TGTGCCAGCAGTTACTCCGGTTCGGGGGGTGCCGGGGAGCTGTTTTTT. This gives the protein CASSYSGSGGAGELFF.

The gene calls are TRBV18 and TRBJ1-6, with D possibly being TRBD1 (5 bases). Germline values: CDR1 KGHSH, CDR2 LQKENI. Trimming took off 6 bases at V and 7 bases at J, with 13 bases between the two ends. The CDR3 extends over 14 amino acids. As DNA, the CDR3 is TGTGCCAGCTCCCAGGGACTAGACAATTCACCCCTCCACTTT. Translation: CASSQGLDNSPLHF.

The CDR3 protein is CASRSGIYGYTF. The CDR3 nucleotides are TGTGCCAGCAGGTCGGGGATCTATGGCTACACCTTC. The chain uses TRBV28 and TRBJ1-2, with no clear D. Germline V gives CDR1 MDHEN, CDR2 SYDVKM. Trimming removed 6 bases at V and 4 bases at J, with 9 bases between. The CDR3 loop spans 12 amino acids.

This chain links TRBV15 with TRBJ2-1; D is ambiguous. The V end lost 0 bases, the J end lost 16 bases, and 13 bases lay between the germline ends. The germline CDR1 and CDR2 sequences are LNHNV and YYDKDF (reference sequence). The CDR3 has 12 residues. This chain's CDR3 is CATSRDDFRVFF. The DNA for the CDR3 is TGTGCCACCAGCAGAGATGATTTCCGAGTATTCTTC.

This rearrangement joins TRBV9 to TRBJ2-1, with 10 positions matching TRBD2. In germline, CDR1 is SGDLS, CDR2 YYNGEE. V trimming: 0 bases; J trimming: 4 bases; junction bases outside the gene matches: 4. The CDR3 is 16 residues long. In DNA, the CDR3 is TGTGCCAGCAGCGTAGGTCTAGCGGGGGTATACAATGAGCAGTTCTTC. Amino acid sequence: CASSVGLAGVYNEQFF. Together with reference TRBV9 and TRBJ2-1, the CDR3 gives the full variable domain: DSGVTQTPKHLITATGQRVTLRCSPRSGDLSVYWYQQSLDQGLQFLIQYYNGEERAKGNILERFSAQQFPDLHSELNLSSLELGDSALYFCASSVGLAGVYNEQFFGPGTRLTVL.

This rearrangement joins TRBV2 to TRBJ2-2; 11 bases fit TRBD1. This CDR3 spans 21 amino acids. The trim removed 4 bases at V and 3 bases at J, leaving 19 bases unmatched. Per the germline V gene, CDR1 is SNHLY and CDR2 is FYNNEI. For the CDR3, the DNA is TGTGCCAGCAGTGTATTTTTTAGTGTGGACAGGGGGCACTTAGACACCGGGGAGCTGTTTTTT. It translates to CASSVFFSVDRGHLDTGELFF.

The V and J genes are TRBV6-1 and TRBJ2-2, with 11 positions matching TRBD2. This CDR3 is built from 15 residues. Germline trimming cut 7 bases from V and 4 bases from J; bases unmatched to any gene: 5. The germline CDR1 and CDR2 sequences are MNHNS and SASEGT. The CDR3 DNA follows: TGTGCCAGCATTTCTAGCGGGGGGCCCACCGGGGAGCTGTTTTTT. Translating it yields CASISSGGPTGELFF.